These 17 T cell receptor beta chains came from one sample sequenced in a study of regulatory T cells in long-lasting Graves disease. Stated time point: newly diagnosed GD, antithyroid drugs for less than 3 months. The TCR library was made from RNA that had been extracted from PBMCs in TRIzol. To make TCR beta libraries, researchers used iRepertoire HTBI primers and Arm-PCR of CDR3 regions. TCRdb fed the multiplex PCR reads into MiXCR, producing one record per CDR3 protein. The table includes hundreds of thousands of distinct CDR3 sequences, less than 15% detected once. These same data were also listed under a study on T cells in Graves' hyperthyroidism and ophthalmopathy.

Here the sequenced sample was peripheral blood mononuclear cells (PBMCs), taken at new diagnosis, from a patient treated with antithyroid drugs. The receptors were gathered from a man aged 25-40 years with Graves disease.

The rearrangement uses TRBV19 and TRBJ2-3, with TRBD2 matching over 9 bases. CDR1 is LNHDA, CDR2 SQIVND, per germline (reference sequence). The ends lost 5 bases at V and 2 bases at J; junction bases unmatched: 20. This CDR3 region has 20 residues. This CDR3 reads CASSGSRPRRGRAITDTQYF. In DNA, the CDR3 is TGTGCCAGTAGTGGGTCCCGGCCCCGCCGCGGGAGGGCCATCACAGATACGCAGTATTTT.

This clonotype has ten or more counts. V usage is TRBV7-3 and J usage is TRBJ2-5; D is unresolved. This CDR3 contains 15 residues. Per the germline V gene, CDR1 is SGHTA and CDR2 is FQGTGA. Trimming took off 3 bases at V and 2 bases at J, with 13 bases between the two ends. The CDR3 reads CASSFLPESQETQYF. Here the CDR3 DNA reads TGTGCCAGCAGCTTCCTGCCCGAGTCGCAAGAGACCCAGTACTTC.

This clonotype was seen many times. The V and J genes are TRBV12-3 or TRBV12-4 and TRBJ2-5; 7 bases map to TRBD1. Trimming at V came to 4 bases and at J to 5 bases, leaving 4 bases not matched to a gene. The CDR3 contains 13 residues. The CDR3 DNA reads TGTGCCAGCAGTTCGGGACAGCTTGAGACCCAGTACTTC. Protein: CASSSGQLETQYF.

In the case of this clonotype: A much larger clone lies one base from this, so it may be a read error. V and J are TRBV3-1 and TRBJ1-2; tentatively, D is TRBD1 (5 bases). V was pared by 5 bases and J by 8 bases, with 21 bases between. The V gene's germline CDR1 is LGHDT and CDR2 YNNKEL (reference sequence). This CDR3 has 15 residues. The DNA of the CDR3 is TGTGCCAGCAGCACACCCGGGGCGGGCCCCGGGGGCTACACCTTC. Protein product: CASSTPGAGPGGYTF.

The V gene is TRBV5-4, the J gene TRBJ1-5; tentative D call: TRBD1 (5 bases). The germline V gene encodes CDR1 SGHNT and CDR2 YYREEE (reference sequence). Trimming took off 4 bases at V and 0 bases at J, with 8 bases between the two ends. This CDR3 is built from 14 residues. CDR3 region: CASSTGYSNQPQHF. CDR3 nucleotide sequence: TGTGCCAGCAGCACAGGATATAGCAATCAGCCCCAGCATTTT.

This clonotype was counted at least ten times. The chain has TRBV30 and TRBJ2-7; 12 bases map to TRBD1. The trim removed 5 bases at V and 7 bases at J, leaving 3 bases unmatched. CDR1 is GTSNPN and CDR2 is SVGIG in the germline V gene (reference sequence). The CDR3 length is 12 residues. Here the CDR3 reads CAWGTGGQEQYF. In DNA form, the CDR3 reads TGTGCCTGGGGGACAGGGGGCCAAGAGCAGTACTTC.

This clonotype was seen at least ten times. The rearrangement joins TRBV20-1 to TRBJ2-5; D remains ambiguous. Germline V gives CDR1 DFQATT, CDR2 SNEGSKA (reference sequence). The CDR3 runs 15 residues. The V end was cut by 5 bases, the J end by 0 bases, with 16 bases between. The CDR3 nucleotides read TGCAGTGCTTCCCCATTTGGCCTTAACCAAGAGACCCAGTACTTC. This sequence encodes CSASPFGLNQETQYF.

The chain has TRBV28 and TRBJ2-1; D could derive from TRBD1 or TRBD2 (6 bases each). CDR3 length equals 15 residues. Germline V gene data show CDR1 as MDHEN and CDR2 as SYDVKM. V was clipped by 3 bases and J by 14 bases, with 23 bases between them. CDR3 sequence reads: CASSFRTAGWRGEFF. The CDR3 DNA is TGTGCCAGCAGTTTTCGAACAGCGGGCTGGAGGGGGGAGTTCTTC.

In regard to this clonotype: Being one base from a much bigger clone, this may be a read error. This chain joins TRBV12-3 or TRBV12-4 and TRBJ1-3, with 7 nucleotides matching TRBD1. The V segment lost 6 bases and the J segment 0 bases; nucleotides outside the gene matches: 2. This CDR3 spans 14 amino acids. The CDR3 protein is CASRTGHSGNTIYF. In DNA form, the CDR3 reads TGTGCCAGCAGGACAGGGCACTCTGGAAACACCATATATTTT.

This clonotype was recorded many times. The chain uses TRBV11-2 and TRBJ2-5, with D hard to call. CDR3 size: 13 residues. V was cut by 6 bases and J by 4 bases, with 12 bases left in between. The germline CDR1 and CDR2 sequences are SGHAT and FQNNGV. CDR3 amino acids: CASSLTDGETQYF. DNA for the CDR3: TGTGCCAGCAGTTTAACGGATGGAGAGACCCAGTACTTC.

This clonotype was counted at least ten times. This sequence joins TRBV9 and TRBJ2-7; 10 nucleotides align to TRBD2. Germline loops: CDR1 SGDLS, CDR2 YYNGEE. This CDR3 comprises 14 residues. J lost 3 bases, V lost 3 bases, and 3 bases had no gene match. DNA of the CDR3: TGTGCCAGCAGCGCCGGGACTAGCGACTACGAGCAGTACTTC. This codes for CASSAGTSDYEQYF. Looking up the rest from reference TRBV9 and TRBJ2-7 gives the full variable domain: DSGVTQTPKHLITATGQRVTLRCSPRSGDLSVYWYQQSLDQGLQFLIQYYNGEERAKGNILERFSAQQFPDLHSELNLSSLELGDSALYFCASSAGTSDYEQYFGPGTRLTVT.

This clonotype was seen only a few times. The chain uses TRBV12-3 or TRBV12-4 and TRBJ2-1; 14 nucleotides line up with TRBD2. The V segment lost 6 bases and the J segment 8 bases; nucleotides outside the gene matches: 9. This CDR3 region has 16 residues. The CDR3 protein is CASRKSPGLAGDEQFF. CDR3 coding DNA: TGTGCCAGCAGAAAATCTCCGGGACTAGCGGGAGATGAGCAGTTCTTC.

There are many counts of this clonotype. The V and J genes are TRBV5-1 and TRBJ2-5; TRBD1 agrees at 8 bases. CDR3 length: 14 amino acids. V shed 0 bases and J 5 bases; nucleotides not matched to a gene: 3. Germline V lookup: CDR1 SGHRS, CDR2 YFSETQ. The chain's CDR3 is CASSLVRGPETQYF. The CDR3 DNA follows: TGCGCCAGCAGCTTGGTCAGGGGGCCTGAGACCCAGTACTTC.

This clonotype was observed many times. The chain couples TRBV11-2 to TRBJ1-5; maybe TRBD1 (5 bases). Germline V gene sequence: CDR1 SGHAT, CDR2 FQNNGV. The germline V and J ends were trimmed by 5 bases and 2 bases, with 13 bases remaining between them. This CDR3 spans 15 amino acids. CDR3: CASSQGPWGNQPQHF. CDR3 nucleotides: TGTGCCAGCAGCCAGGGCCCATGGGGCAATCAGCCCCAGCATTTT.

This chain connects TRBV7-9 to TRBJ1-6; possible D gene TRBD1, 6 bases. Trimming removed 4 bases at V and 14 bases at J, with 24 bases between. The germline CDR1 and CDR2 sequences are SEHNR and FQNEAQ (reference sequence). The CDR3 covers 16 residues. The CDR3 region is CASSSEPGHGDGALHF. Here the CDR3 DNA reads TGTGCCAGCAGCTCGGAACCGGGACACGGAGATGGGGCCCTCCACTTT.

This clonotype was seen at least ten times. The chain joins TRBV18 to TRBJ2-7; no firm D call. Trimming removed 4 bases from V and 5 bases from J, with 12 bases in between. The CDR3 length is 13 residues. CDR1 KGHSH and CDR2 LQKENI come from the germline V gene. The CDR3 sequence is CASSQSPGNEQYF. In DNA form, the CDR3 reads TGTGCCAGCTCACAGTCCCCCGGTAACGAGCAGTACTTC. Full variable domain (rest looked up from reference TRBV18 and TRBJ2-7): NAGVMQNPRHLVRRRGQEARLRCSPMKGHSHVYWYRQLPEEGLKFMVYLQKENIIDESGMPKERFSAEFPKEGPSILRIQQVVRGDSAAYFCASSQSPGNEQYFGPGTRLTVT.

This clonotype has just a few counts. The chain combines TRBV5-1 with TRBJ2-7; 8 nucleotides align to TRBD1. J lost 4 bases, V lost 3 bases, and 0 bases had no gene match. Germline loops: CDR1 SGHRS, CDR2 YFSETQ. The length of the CDR3 is 12 residues. The CDR3 bases are TGCGCCAGCAGCTGGACAGGGTACGAGCAGTACTTC. The encoded protein is CASSWTGYEQYF. The complete variable domain, with remaining parts taken from reference TRBV5-1 and TRBJ2-7, reads KAGVTQTPRYLIKTRGQQVTLSCSPISGHRSVSWYQQTPGQGLQFLFEYFSETQRNKGNFPGRFSGRQFSNSRSEMNVSTLELGDSALYLCASSWTGYEQYFGPGTRLTVT.